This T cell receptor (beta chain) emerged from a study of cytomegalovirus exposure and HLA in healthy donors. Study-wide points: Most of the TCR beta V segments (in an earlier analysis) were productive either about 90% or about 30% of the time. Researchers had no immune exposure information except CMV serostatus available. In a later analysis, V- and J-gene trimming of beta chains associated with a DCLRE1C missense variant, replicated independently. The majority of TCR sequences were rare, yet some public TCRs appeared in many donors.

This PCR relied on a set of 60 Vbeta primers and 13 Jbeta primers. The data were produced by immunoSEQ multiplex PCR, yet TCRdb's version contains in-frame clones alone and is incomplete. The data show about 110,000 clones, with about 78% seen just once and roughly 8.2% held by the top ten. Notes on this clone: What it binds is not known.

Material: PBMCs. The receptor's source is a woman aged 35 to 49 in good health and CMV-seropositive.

The CDR3 DNA is TGTGCCAGCAGTGGGGGGAAGGGGGCTGCCTACGAGCAGTACTTC. It encodes CASSGGKGAAYEQYF. V gene TRBV2 combines with J gene TRBJ2-7; TRBD1 matches at 7 bases. The V and J ends lost 4 bases and 2 bases, in that order; junction bases with no gene match: 8. Germline V gene lookup returns CDR1 SNHLY and CDR2 FYNNEI. The CDR3 runs 15 residues.